These 3 T cell receptor beta chains came from one sample sequenced in a study of T-cell reconstitution after alpha-beta-depleted transplantation in children. This sample's TCRbeta library carried unique molecular identifier barcodes. MiXCR, run by TCRdb on the PCR reads, gives a single entry per CDR3 protein. Among nearly 400,000 distinct CDR3 sequences listed, 20% were seen once. The material sequenced was PBMCs from the stem cell graft donor, taken from the stem cell graft. The receptors originated from a human donor who donated a stem cell graft to a child with acute myeloid leukemia.

There are a few counts of this clonotype. The chain joins TRBV20-1 to TRBJ1-5; TRBD1 might be the D (5 bases). Per germline, CDR1 DFQATT and CDR2 SNEGSKA (reference sequence). This CDR3 spans 15 amino acids. V lost 1 base and J lost 2, with 12 bases in between. The CDR3 region has the DNA TGCAGTGCTAGAGTGGGGGGGAAGCGCAATCAGCCCCAGCATTTT. Its protein product is CSARVGGKRNQPQHF.

This chain uses TRBV12-3 or TRBV12-4 with TRBJ1-5, with a weak D call TRBD1 (5 bases). V lost 8 bases and J 4 bases, leaving 21 bases between the germline ends. The CDR3 is made up of 16 amino acids. This CDR3 is CASSTDGGIGNQPQHF. The CDR3 DNA reads TGTGCCAGCTCAACGGACGGGGGAATTGGGAATCAGCCCCAGCATTTT.

This clonotype was seen a handful of times. This chain links TRBV28 with TRBJ2-7; 12 positions agree with TRBD2. There are 16 residues in the CDR3. With 1 base clipped from V and 0 bases from J, the junction kept 1 base outside the gene matches. CDR1 is MDHEN and CDR2 is SYDVKM in the germline V gene. CDR3 nucleotide sequence: TGTGCCAGCAGTTTATTACTAGCGGGGGGCTCCTACGAGCAGTACTTC. Translating gives CASSLLLAGGSYEQYF.